The 8 T cell receptor beta chains reported below all come from one sample, sequenced in a study of CD8 T cells in ankylosing spondylitis. General study points: Made up of roughly 8 highly homologous variants, a TCR beta motif appeared characteristic of ankylosing spondylitis blood.

No antigens are known for them. TCRdb re-called the 5' RACE reads with MiXCR, one entry per CDR3 protein. In the table there are over 400,000 distinct CDR3 sequences, roughly 25% of which are singletons. The sequencing input was blood, either unsorted or a sorted T cell fraction (not recorded which). The receptors were gathered from a male donor with ankylosing spondylitis.

The chain recombines TRBV12-3 or TRBV12-4 with TRBJ1-6; D uncertain. The CDR3 extends over 15 amino acids. Trimming cost V 2 bases and J 10 bases, with 15 bases left between them. The CDR3 sequence is CASSLSIAGQSPLHF. As DNA, the CDR3 is TGTGCCAGCAGTTTATCGATAGCGGGCCAGTCACCCCTCCACTTT.

This clonotype was detected only a few times. The chain recombines TRBV7-2 with TRBJ2-3; 9 bases are a match to TRBD2. The V segment lost 7 bases and the J segment 4 bases; nucleotides outside the gene matches: 9. CDR3 length: 15 amino acids. Germline CDR1 is SGHTA and CDR2 is FQGNSA. The CDR3 here is CASITAGGLADTQYF. The CDR3 DNA follows: TGTGCCAGCATCACCGCGGGAGGGCTGGCAGATACGCAGTATTTT. The whole variable domain, remainder taken from reference TRBV7-2 and TRBJ2-3, is GAGVSQSPSNKVTEKGKDVELRCDPISGHTALYWYRQSLGQGLEFLIYFQGNSAPDKSGLPSDRFSAERTGGSVSTLTIQRTQQEDSAVYLCASITAGGLADTQYFGPGTRLTVL.

This clonotype was found many times. The chain links TRBV25-1 to TRBJ2-7, with 9 bases identical to TRBD2. Germline loops: CDR1 MGHDK, CDR2 SYGVNS. This CDR3 contains 19 residues. V dropped 2 bases and J dropped 4; count of bases not matched to a gene: 18. The DNA for the CDR3 is TGTGCCAGCAGTGAACTCGCATTAGATAGCGGGAGTTCGCTTTACGAGCAGTACGTC. This encodes CASSELALDSGSSLYEQYV.

This clonotype came up a few times. The rearrangement joins TRBV20-1 to TRBJ1-5; no reliable D call. This CDR3 comprises 14 residues. CDR1 and CDR2 from the germline V gene are DFQATT and SNEGSKA (reference sequence). Deletions cut 6 bases from V and 6 bases from J, with 18 bases between. CDR3 region: CSAKDGFPGQPQHF. The CDR3 bases are TGCAGTGCGAAGGACGGGTTCCCGGGTCAGCCCCAGCATTTT.

V usage is TRBV18 and J usage is TRBJ2-5, with TRBD1 identical over 9 bases. CDR3 length: 15 residues. Trimming at V came to 3 bases and at J to 5 bases, leaving 7 bases not matched to a gene. Germline V gives CDR1 KGHSH, CDR2 LQKENI. CDR3 in amino acids: CASSPGTGRLETQYF. The CDR3 DNA reads as TGTGCCAGCTCACCCGGGACAGGGCGTCTGGAGACCCAGTACTTC.

Only a few counts were recorded for this clonotype. V gene TRBV7-9 combines with J gene TRBJ2-7, with 7 positions matching TRBD1. After removal of 5 bases from V and 2 bases from J, the junction contained 12 bases not matched to a gene. Germline CDR1 SEHNR, CDR2 FQNEAQ (reference sequence). CDR3 size: 16 residues. CDR3 sequence: CASSPLGQLDAYEQYF. DNA of the CDR3: TGTGCCAGCAGCCCCTTGGGACAGCTGGACGCCTACGAGCAGTACTTC.

The chain recombines TRBV5-1 with TRBJ2-5; D unresolved. V was clipped by 7 bases and J by 5 bases, with 15 bases between them. CDR3 length: 13 residues. Germline V gives CDR1 SGHRS, CDR2 YFSETQ. The CDR3 spells CASRHPLGETQYF. In DNA, the CDR3 is TGCGCCAGCCGACACCCCCTAGGGGAGACCCAGTACTTC. Filled out from reference TRBV5-1 and TRBJ2-5, the complete variable domain reads KAGVTQTPRYLIKTRGQQVTLSCSPISGHRSVSWYQQTPGQGLQFLFEYFSETQRNKGNFPGRFSGRQFSNSRSEMNVSTLELGDSALYLCASRHPLGETQYFGPGTRLLVL.

This clonotype was detected only a few times. The rearrangement joins TRBV5-6 to TRBJ2-3, with D possibly matching TRBD1 (6 bases). V lost 1 base and J lost 1, with 10 bases in between. CDR1 SGHDT and CDR2 YYEEEE come from the germline V gene. The CDR3 totals 15 residues. The CDR3 reads CASSLSGARTDTQYF. CDR3 nucleotides: TGTGCCAGCAGCTTGTCAGGGGCCCGCACAGATACGCAGTATTTT.